The clone carrying this TCR beta chain was counted ten times or more. Unique molecular identifiers were attached to individual cDNA molecules within the library. In TCRdb, the reads were re-called with MiXCR into one record per CDR3 protein. This repertoire shows about 120,000 distinct CDR3 sequences, over 7% found once; its top ten account for about 1.4%. Unfractionated whole blood yielded the extracted total RNA. The data were taken from a study of human T cells and chemical hapten exposure. The sequence was obtained from a human donor in good health. Some clones in this sample may be carry-over from other donors' samples. Sequencing used whole blood.

DNA of the CDR3: TGTGCCATCAGGGACAGGGAAGAGACCCAGTACTTC. Amino acid sequence: CAIRDREETQYF. V gene TRBV10-3 combines with J gene TRBJ2-5, with TRBD1 matching over 8 bases. Germline assignment: CDR1 ENHRY and CDR2 SYGVKD. The CDR3 has 12 amino acids. Trimming cost V 6 bases and J 3 bases; bases outside gene matches: 0.